The 10 T cell receptor beta chains below were found in one sample sequenced in a study of shared clonotypes between healthy human individuals. Data came from immunoSEQ multiplex PCR; TCRdb stores just in-frame clones and leaves some out. The data show approximately 710,000 clones, 90% seen once. The specimen was memory CD8+ T cells from PBMCs. As to subset: CD45RO+ cells pooled with CCR7-negative TemRA cells. These receptor sequences come from a young man in good health. Some clones in this sample may be carry-over from other donors' samples.

J is TRBJ1-3 and V is TRBV7-3; D gene uncertain. The V end was cut by 11 bases, the J end by 0 bases, with 14 bases between. Germline CDR1 is SGHTA and CDR2 is FQGTGA. This CDR3 is 14 amino acids long. The CDR3 sequence is CALNQAHSGNTIYF. The CDR3 DNA reads TGTGCCTTGAATCAGGCCCACTCTGGAAACACCATATATTTT.

V gene TRBV6-4 combines with J gene TRBJ2-1; D is unresolved. This CDR3 has 13 amino acids. Between the trimmed V and J ends, which lost 6 bases and 13 bases, there was a span of 19 bases. Germline lookup yields CDR1 MRHNA and CDR2 SNTAGT. The CDR3 DNA follows: TGTGCCAGCAGGGCCCCAACAACCACCCGCCAGTTCTTC. This codes for CASRAPTTTRQFF.

The rearrangement joins TRBV10-3 to TRBJ2-7, with D tentatively TRBD1 (6 bases). V lost 3 bases, J lost 0 bases, and 12 bases lay in between. The CDR3 extends over 15 amino acids. Germline V gene data show CDR1 as ENHRY and CDR2 as SYGVKD. The CDR3 region has the DNA TGTGCCATCAGTGATGCAACAGGGCACTCCTACGAGCAGTACTTC. Translation gives CAISDATGHSYEQYF.

This clone has just one count. The J gene is TRBJ2-1, the V gene TRBV19; TRBD2 might be the D (5 bases). Trimming cost V 0 bases and J 1 base, with 7 bases left between them. The CDR3 spans 15 residues. Germline CDR1 LNHDA, CDR2 SQIVND (reference sequence). As DNA, the CDR3 is TGTGCCAGTAGTATAGATGAGGGTTCCTACAATGAGCAGTTCTTC. Translating it yields CASSIDEGSYNEQFF.

J is TRBJ2-1 and V is TRBV2, with TRBD2 matching over 13 bases. There are 16 residues in the CDR3. Germline CDR1 is SNHLY and CDR2 is FYNNEI. Germline trimming cut 6 bases from V and 8 bases from J; bases unmatched to any gene: 10. The CDR3 here is CASRAGTSGILYEQFF. DNA of the CDR3: TGTGCCAGCAGGGCTGGGACTAGCGGGATATTATATGAGCAGTTCTTC.

The V and J genes are TRBV5-1 and TRBJ2-7; D gene uncertain. V was cut by 0 bases and J by 3 bases, with 7 bases left in between. This CDR3 is built from 13 residues. CDR1 SGHRS and CDR2 YFSETQ come from the germline V gene. The CDR3 spells CASSLEPDYEQYF. The DNA for the CDR3 is TGCGCCAGCAGCTTGGAACCAGACTACGAGCAGTACTTC.

The V gene is TRBV15, the J gene TRBJ1-5; 7 positions match TRBD1. The junction had 17 bases not matched to a gene; V was cut back by 0 bases and J by 6 bases. The CDR3 extends over 19 amino acids. CDR1 is LNHNV and CDR2 is YYDKDF in the germline V gene (reference sequence). CDR3 nucleotide sequence: TGTGCCACCAGCAGAGATCGGGGGGGCGGACAGGTCCTAAGTCAGCCCCAGCATTTT. Translation: CATSRDRGGGQVLSQPQHF.

The chain combines TRBV2 with TRBJ2-1; no clear D gene. The CDR3 loop spans 16 amino acids. V lost 3 bases and J 0 bases, leaving 12 bases between the germline ends. CDR1 and CDR2 from the germline V gene are SNHLY and FYNNEI. The CDR3 is CASSEPLDISYNEQFF. The CDR3 bases are TGTGCCAGCAGTGAGCCACTCGACATCTCCTACAATGAGCAGTTCTTC.

This clone came up once. The CDR3 sequence is CASSQDGVVARDTQYF. The CDR3 DNA is TGCGCCAGCAGCCAAGACGGCGTGGTAGCGCGTGACACGCAGTATTTT. The chain uses TRBV4-3 and TRBJ2-3, with D perhaps TRBD2 (5 bases). The V and J ends lost 0 bases and 9 bases respectively, with 19 bases between them. The CDR3 extends over 16 amino acids. CDR1 and CDR2 from the germline V gene are LGHNA and YSLEER.

This sequence joins TRBV10-2 and TRBJ2-2; the D gene is possibly TRBD2 (5 bases). The CDR3 has 15 amino acids. In germline, CDR1 is WSHSY, CDR2 SAAADI. Deletions cut 3 bases from V and 0 bases from J, with 8 bases between. The CDR3 nucleotides are TGCGCCAGCAGTGACGGCGGGTCGAACACCGGGGAGCTGTTTTTT. Protein product: CASSDGGSNTGELFF.